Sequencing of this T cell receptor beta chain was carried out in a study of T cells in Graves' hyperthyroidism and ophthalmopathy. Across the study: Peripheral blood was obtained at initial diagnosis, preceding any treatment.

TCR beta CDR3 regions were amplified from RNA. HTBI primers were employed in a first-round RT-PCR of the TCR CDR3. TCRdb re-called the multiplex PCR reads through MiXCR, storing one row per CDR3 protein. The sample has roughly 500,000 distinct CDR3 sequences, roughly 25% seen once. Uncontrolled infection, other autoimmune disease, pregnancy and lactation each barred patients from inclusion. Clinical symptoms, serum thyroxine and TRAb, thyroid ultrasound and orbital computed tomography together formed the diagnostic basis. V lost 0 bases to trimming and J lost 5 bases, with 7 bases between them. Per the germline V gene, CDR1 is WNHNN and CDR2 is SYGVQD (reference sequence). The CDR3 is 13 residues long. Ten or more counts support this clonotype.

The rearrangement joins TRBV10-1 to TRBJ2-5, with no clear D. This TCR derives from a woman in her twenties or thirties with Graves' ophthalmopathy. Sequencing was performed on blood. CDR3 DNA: TGCGCCAGCAGTGAGTCCCCCTCCGAGACCCAGTACTTC. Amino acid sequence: CASSESPSETQYF.